The sequence of this T cell receptor (beta chain) was determined in a study of cytotoxic CD8 clonotypes in ibrutinib-treated CLL. Overall study: The taking of response samples occurred after a median roughly 11 months of treatment, with a range of 6 to 36. Study observations and caveats: The study found clonality rose at ibrutinib response, then fell toward baseline at progression. The public clonotypes identified were infrequent and showed contraction or stability on treatment.

The CDR3 covers 13 residues. V shed 5 bases and J 3 bases; nucleotides not matched to a gene: 4. Germline CDR1 and CDR2: MNHEY and SVGAGI. The method was immunoSEQ multiplex PCR; TCRdb's version includes in-frame clones alone and lacks a portion of them. Found here are roughly 45,000 clones, approximately 65% of them singletons; the top ten hold about a fifth. Turning to this clone: Its antigen is unidentified.

This chain links TRBV6-5 with TRBJ2-7; 7 bases are shared with TRBD1. The sequences come from PBMCs, collected after 24 months of ibrutinib treatment. This TCR came from a human donor with chronic lymphocytic leukemia. DNA of the CDR3: TGTGCCAGCAGTCGGGACAGAAGCTACGAGCAGTACTTC. It codes for CASSRDRSYEQYF.